Presented here are 20 T cell receptor beta chains from one specimen sequenced in a study of T-cell reconstitution after alpha-beta-depleted transplantation in children. During its preparation, the TCRbeta library received unique molecular identifiers. TCRdb reprocessed the PCR reads via MiXCR and lists one record per CDR3 protein. The data show approximately 500,000 distinct CDR3 sequences, with roughly a quarter seen just once and about 35% held by the top ten. The sample here was PBMCs, taken before TCRalphabeta/CD19-depleted stem cell transplant. The source is a boy younger than two with Wiskott-Aldrich syndrome, due to receive a stem cell transplant.

This chain connects TRBV20-1 to TRBJ2-7; 8 positions agree with TRBD1. CDR3 length: 13 residues. V lost 3 bases and J lost 6; bases outside the gene matches: 7. Germline V lookup: CDR1 DFQATT, CDR2 SNEGSKA (reference sequence). The CDR3 is CSASRQGAGEQYF. CDR3 DNA: TGCAGTGCTAGTAGGCAGGGGGCAGGCGAGCAGTACTTC.

In this sample, this clonotype turned up many times. The genes are TRBV11-2 and TRBJ1-4; 11 bases agree with TRBD1. CDR3 length: 18 amino acids. The germline gives CDR1 SGHAT, CDR2 FQNNGV. J was trimmed by 6 bases and V by 5 bases; bases with no gene match: 14. This CDR3 is CASSEGQGVVGVYEKLFF. CDR3 nucleotides: TGTGCCAGCAGCGAGGGACAGGGGGTGGTTGGAGTCTATGAAAAACTGTTTTTT.

V gene TRBV20-1 combines with J gene TRBJ2-7; 11 nucleotides line up with TRBD2. CDR1 is DFQATT and CDR2 is SNEGSKA in the germline V gene (reference sequence). J gave up 0 bases and V 5 bases, and 6 bases lay outside the gene matches. The CDR3 spans 15 residues. Here the CDR3 reads CSADLAGGSSYEQYF. The CDR3 region has the DNA TGCAGTGCTGACCTAGCGGGAGGAAGCTCCTACGAGCAGTACTTC.

This clonotype was counted a few times. This chain joins TRBV27 and TRBJ2-5; D perhaps matches TRBD1 (6 bases). The CDR3 consists of 16 residues. Trimming shortened V by 5 bases and J by 1 base, and 17 bases separated the two germline ends. Germline V gene lookup returns CDR1 MNHEY and CDR2 SMNVEV (reference sequence). The CDR3 DNA follows: TGTGCCAGCAGTCCTGTCGACAGGATCCTCCAAGAGACCCAGTACTTC. It yields the protein CASSPVDRILQETQYF.

The chain links TRBV7-9 to TRBJ1-3; D is unclear. The germline V gene has CDR1 SEHNR and CDR2 FQNEAQ (reference sequence). The CDR3 runs to 15 residues. The V gene lost 5 bases and the J gene lost 3 bases, with 14 bases spanning the gap. The CDR3 DNA reads TGTGCCAGCAGCCCCGGTCCAGTCATTGGAAACACCATATATTTT. As protein: CASSPGPVIGNTIYF.

This clonotype was found a few times. The rearrangement joins TRBV5-1 to TRBJ2-2, with 8 bases that match TRBD2. The germline gives CDR1 SGHRS, CDR2 YFSETQ. The ends lost 5 bases at V and 3 bases at J; junction bases unmatched: 3. CDR3 length equals 14 residues. The CDR3: CASRELADTGELFF. The CDR3 DNA sequence: TGCGCCAGCAGGGAACTAGCGGACACCGGGGAGCTGTTTTTT.

V is TRBV6-5 and J is TRBJ2-1, with 9 bases aligning to TRBD2. Germline V CDR1 and CDR2: MNHEY, SVGAGI. V was clipped by 1 base and J by 4 bases; unmatched bases: 11. CDR3 length: 18 amino acids. This chain's CDR3 is CASSYYGGQREVYNEQFF. The CDR3 bases are TGTGCCAGCAGTTACTACGGGGGCCAGCGGGAGGTTTACAATGAGCAGTTCTTC.

The chain links TRBV5-1 to TRBJ2-1; possibly TRBD1 for D (5 bases). CDR3 length: 16 amino acids. Per germline, CDR1 SGHRS and CDR2 YFSETQ. Trimming stripped 3 bases from V and 3 bases from J, with 16 bases between. The CDR3 loop is CASSSLDSIGYNEQFF. Written as DNA, the CDR3 is TGCGCCAGCAGCTCGCTCGACAGTATCGGCTACAATGAGCAGTTCTTC.

This clonotype was seen more than once but under ten times. V gene TRBV20-1 combines with J gene TRBJ1-3; no reliable D call. Germline CDR1 DFQATT, CDR2 SNEGSKA (reference sequence). V lost 3 bases and J 4 bases, leaving 7 bases between the germline ends. CDR3 length: 12 residues. CDR3 amino acids: CSAREQGNTIYF. The DNA of the CDR3 is TGCAGTGCTAGGGAACAGGGAAACACCATATATTTT.

This clonotype was observed a handful of times. The gene calls are TRBV4-2 and TRBJ1-4, with 8 nucleotides matching TRBD1. Germline CDR1 and CDR2: LGHNA and YNFKEQ. The CDR3 contains 16 residues. V lost 3 bases, J lost 3 bases, and 6 bases stayed unmatched. The CDR3 spells CASSHGQGSANEKLFF. The CDR3 DNA sequence: TGTGCCAGCAGCCACGGACAGGGCTCGGCTAATGAAAAACTGTTTTTT.

Remarks on this clonotype: One junction end does not reproduce the germline sequence, and a read error may be involved. The rearrangement uses TRBV4-1 and TRBJ2-2, with D tentatively TRBD2 (6 bases). Germline V CDR1 and CDR2: MGHRA, YSYEKL. CDR3 length: 17 amino acids. The CDR3 is CTSSRGGGGVNTGELFF. The CDR3 nucleotides are TGCACCAGCAGCCGGGGTGGTGGCGGGGTGAACACCGGGGAGCTGTTTTTT.

The V gene is TRBV12-3 or TRBV12-4, the J gene TRBJ2-5; 9 bases match TRBD2. J was trimmed by 5 bases and V by 1 base; bases with no gene match: 8. The CDR3 spans 16 residues. CDR3 coding DNA: TGTGCCAGCAGTTTAGTGGCTAGCGGGATGGGGGAGACCCAGTACTTC. Its translation: CASSLVASGMGETQYF.

This clonotype was seen a handful of times. This chain connects TRBV25-1 to TRBJ1-6; D is unresolved. Germline V gives CDR1 MGHDK, CDR2 SYGVNS. The CDR3 is made up of 13 amino acids. Trimming shortened V by 4 bases and J by 3 bases, and 4 bases separated the two germline ends. The CDR3 coding sequence is TGTGCCAGCAGTGGAAGCTATAATTCACCCCTCCACTTT. Encoded protein: CASSGSYNSPLHF.

This clonotype was seen only a few times. The CDR3 loop reads CASSMSTDTQYF. CDR3 DNA sequence: TGCGCCAGCAGCATGAGCACAGATACGCAGTATTTT. The chain recombines TRBV5-1 with TRBJ2-3; no definite D call. The CDR3 runs 12 residues. Trimming took off 4 bases at V and 0 bases at J, with 3 bases between the two ends. Germline V CDR1 and CDR2: SGHRS, YFSETQ.

This clonotype was found a few times. The V gene is TRBV11-2, the J gene TRBJ2-7; 12 bases are shared with TRBD1. Germline V gives CDR1 SGHAT, CDR2 FQNNGV. Trimming cost V 5 bases and J 7 bases; bases outside gene matches: 21. CDR3 size: 19 residues. CDR3 nucleotides: TGTGCCAGCAGCCGGAGTGGGGCCTATTGGGGACAGGGGGCTTGGGAGCAGTACTTC. Translating it yields CASSRSGAYWGQGAWEQYF.

The CDR3 here is CASSPSGRKNEQYF. CDR3 in DNA: TGCGCCAGCAGCCCGAGCGGGAGAAAAAACGAGCAGTACTTC. The V and J genes are TRBV5-1 and TRBJ2-7, with 8 bases that match TRBD2. Germline V CDR1 and CDR2: SGHRS, YFSETQ. The CDR3 length is 14 residues. V shed 4 bases and J 5 bases; nucleotides not matched to a gene: 8.

The chain links TRBV28 to TRBJ1-2; 7 bases agree with TRBD1. The V and J ends lost 5 bases and 4 bases, in that order; junction bases with no gene match: 7. Per the germline V gene, CDR1 is MDHEN and CDR2 is SYDVKM. This CDR3 has 14 residues. The CDR3 region has the DNA TGTGCCAGCAGTGAAGGACAGGACTCCTATGGCTACACCTTC. It translates to CASSEGQDSYGYTF.

This clonotype was seen a handful of times. The rearrangement joins TRBV6-1 to TRBJ1-4, with TRBD1 matching 7 bases. This CDR3 has 14 residues. Germline loops: CDR1 MNHNS, CDR2 SASEGT. After removal of 4 bases from V and 3 bases from J, the junction contained 2 bases not matched to a gene. In nucleotides, the CDR3 is TGTGCCAGCAGTGCCGGACAGGCTAATGAAAAACTGTTTTTT. Its translation: CASSAGQANEKLFF.

This clonotype was observed a few times. The chain joins TRBV2 to TRBJ1-2; no firm D call. The germline gives CDR1 SNHLY, CDR2 FYNNEI. Trimming took 7 bases from V and 4 from J, leaving 16 bases between them. The CDR3 has 14 amino acids. The CDR3 DNA is TGTGCCAGCACCTTTAGCAGAACCTCCTATGGCTACACCTTC. Translated, it gives CASTFSRTSYGYTF.

The genes are TRBV20-1 and TRBJ1-5; 12 bases line up with TRBD1. The CDR3 extends over 16 amino acids. V lost 5 bases, J lost 5 bases, and 10 bases stayed unmatched. The germline V gene has CDR1 DFQATT and CDR2 SNEGSKA (reference sequence). The chain's CDR3 is CSAVRRGQGAYQPQHF. The DNA for the CDR3 is TGCAGTGCTGTCCGTAGGGGACAGGGGGCTTATCAGCCCCAGCATTTT.